This T cell receptor beta chain appears in the sequencing data of a study of glioma-infiltrating T cells after dendritic cell vaccination (dated by TCRdb to about 2016). Concerning the study at large: Of the approximately 15 glioblastoma patients in the cohort, all drawn from Phase I and II dendritic cell vaccination trials, 9 were newly diagnosed and 6 had recurrent disease. Autologous tumor lysate-pulsed dendritic cell vaccination was administered to the patients between the early 2000s and the early 2010s. To make the vaccine, monocyte-derived dendritic cells were cultured for six to eight days with IL-4 and GM-CSF and then pulsed overnight with autologous tumor lysate. Patients received three intradermal dendritic cell vaccine injections at biweekly intervals in the arm below the axilla. In glioblastoma patients vaccinated with dendritic cells, deep sequencing of TCR beta CDR3 regions served to measure the amount of tumor-infiltrating lymphocytes and to compare repertoires between tumor and blood. Survival after dendritic cell vaccination was correlated with TCR sequencing metrics, such as TIL content and the overlap between tumor and blood repertoires. Here is what the overall study found, with its caveats: The cohort was small and heterogeneous, few patients had complete blood and tumor sets, and even fewer had initial-recurrent tumor pairs. Longer time to progression and overall survival after dendritic cell vaccination were predicted by higher estimated pretreatment TIL content. TCR clonality showed no direct relationship with survival, which suggests that a diverse polyclonal response may be important. The three-group TCR overlap response model was characterized as speculative, and prospective validation of the model was stated to be required.

Selection of patients required sufficient residual fresh-frozen tumor tissue and over two years of available survival data. Although molecular status otherwise differed among the glioblastoma patients, no patient had an isocitrate dehydrogenase mutation. PBMC were collected before vaccination, two weeks after the third vaccination, and at tumor progression if tumor progression occurred. The Qiagen DNeasy Blood extraction Kit was used to extract genomic DNA. As to this clone: It has no known antigen specificity. It has no much larger one-base neighbor in the sample; base qualities were not kept.

From the cysteine through the phenylalanine, the CDR3 covers 14 amino acids. Only CDR3 DNA is held: 42 bases, read in frame from base 1. CDR1 and CDR2 are read off the germline V gene as SQVTM and ANQGSEA. V and J are trimmed by 7 bases and 4 bases, and the gene matches miss 11 bases of the junction. The immunoSEQ assay amplified TCRB CDR3 regions from around 2.1 micrograms of genomic DNA, or from all available DNA when less than that amount was available. The multiplex PCR employed 60 forward primers targeting TCR V beta segments and 13 reverse primers targeting J beta segments. To estimate the number of reads per starting template, synthetic control templates were added to each sample at limiting dilution. The Illumina HiSeq System generated 87 bp sequencing reads. In the authors' own workflow: PCR and sequencing errors were removed by a nearest neighbor algorithm that merged closely related sequences. TCR overlap was defined as the percentage of unique tumor TCR beta sequences that were also present in the same patient's peripheral blood. TCRdb re-hosts the immuneACCESS table, in-frame sequences only. Its copies lack some clones; in the studies checked, an unresolved V gene accounts for under half of them, and the cause for the rest is not known. Clonal size and the V and J genes are those of that table, whereas D and trimming came from the DNA. The sample records tens of thousands of clones, almost 85% of which are singletons. Clones ranked in the top ten supply approximately 2.1% of the sample.

The TCR comes from a human donor with glioblastoma. The V and J genes are TRBV29-1 and TRBJ2-3, with 7 central nucleotides matching TRBD1. The sequencing here drew on blood, taken before dendritic cell vaccination. The CDR3 loop reads CSARQGGFADTQYF. The sequenced DNA is TGCAGCGCACGACAGGGCGGGTTTGCAGATACGCAGTATTTT.